This T cell receptor beta chain was sequenced in a study of blood T cell repertoires in COVID-19. Study in general: Sources were T cells, B-cell-depleted T cells, or PBMCs; the material itself was cDNA or gDNA.

Original handling: Researchers report that nucleated cell counts were estimated from reference gene primer amplification. Method: immunoSEQ multiplex PCR; TCRdb's copy keeps in-frame clones and lacks some. V, J and clone size were drawn from that table, and D and trimming were deduced from the DNA. This sample has about 70,000 clones, with approximately 86% found just once. The V segment lost 3 bases and the J segment 6 bases; nucleotides outside the gene matches: 2. Germline V gene lookup returns CDR1 SNHLY and CDR2 FYNNEI. This CDR3 contains 13 residues. The genes are TRBV2 and TRBJ1-3, with 7 bases lining up with TRBD1. The sample consisted of peripheral blood. The sequence derives from a human donor in a cohort sampled during active COVID-19. CDR3 sequence (DNA): TGTGCCAGCAGTGACGGGACAGTAAACACCATATATTTT. It yields the protein CASSDGTVNTIYF.